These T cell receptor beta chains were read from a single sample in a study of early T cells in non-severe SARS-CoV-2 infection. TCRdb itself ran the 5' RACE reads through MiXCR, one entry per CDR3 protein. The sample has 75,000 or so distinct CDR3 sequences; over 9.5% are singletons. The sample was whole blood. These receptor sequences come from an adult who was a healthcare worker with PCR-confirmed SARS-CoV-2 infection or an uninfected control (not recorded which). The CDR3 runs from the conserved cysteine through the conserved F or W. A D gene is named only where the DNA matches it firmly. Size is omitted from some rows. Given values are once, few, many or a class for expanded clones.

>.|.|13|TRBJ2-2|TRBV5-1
CASSLELPGELFF
TGCGCCAGCAGCTTGGAATTACCAGGGGAGCTGTTTTTT
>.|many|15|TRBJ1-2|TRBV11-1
CASSLAGAGEDGYTF
TGTGCCAGCAGCTTAGCTGGGGCAGGGGAAGATGGCTACACCTTC
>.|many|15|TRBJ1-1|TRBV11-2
CASSRLRGVNTEAFF
TGTGCCAGCAGCCGTTTAAGGGGGGTTAACACTGAAGCTTTCTTT
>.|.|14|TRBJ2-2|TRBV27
CASSFSARVGELFF
TGTGCCAGCAGTTTCTCTGCCCGCGTCGGGGAGCTGTTTTTT
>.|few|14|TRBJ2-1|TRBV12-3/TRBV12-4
CASSFMAGVNEQFF
TGTGCCAGCAGTTTTATGGCAGGGGTCAATGAGCAGTTCTTC
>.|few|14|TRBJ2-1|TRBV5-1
CASSLDGTHNEQFF
TGCGCCAGCAGCTTGGACGGGACACACAATGAGCAGTTCTTC
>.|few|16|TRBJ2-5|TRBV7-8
CASSPTRTAQPETQYF
TGTGCCAGCAGCCCGACCCGGACAGCCCAACCGGAGACCCAGTACTTC
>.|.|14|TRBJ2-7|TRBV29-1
CSAGGGQGTYEQYF
TGCAGCGCCGGAGGGGGGCAGGGAACCTACGAGCAGTACTTC
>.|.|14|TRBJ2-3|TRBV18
CASSPSMSTDTQYF
TGTGCCAGCTCACCAAGCATGAGCACAGATACGCAGTATTTT
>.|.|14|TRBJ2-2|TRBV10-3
CAINGGMNTGELFF
TGTGCCATCAACGGCGGGATGAACACCGGGGAGCTGTTTTTT
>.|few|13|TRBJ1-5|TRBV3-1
CASSRGGSEAQHF
TGTGCCAGCAGCCGCGGAGGATCTGAGGCCCAGCATTTT
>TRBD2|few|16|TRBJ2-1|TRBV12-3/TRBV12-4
CASSLHSGGGYNEQFF
TGTGCCAGCAGTCTCCACTCGGGGGGAGGGTACAATGAGCAGTTCTTC
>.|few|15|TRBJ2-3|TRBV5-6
CASTGGLTSTDTQYF
TGTGCCAGCACCGGGGGACTGACCAGCACAGATACGCAGTATTTT
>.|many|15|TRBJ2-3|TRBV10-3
CAISEFGGATDTQYF
TGTGCCATCAGTGAGTTCGGTGGGGCCACAGATACGCAGTATTTT
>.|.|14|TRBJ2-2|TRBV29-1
CSVGDGVNTGELFF
TGCAGCGTTGGGGACGGAGTGAACACCGGGGAGCTGTTTTTT
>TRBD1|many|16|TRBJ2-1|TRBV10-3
CAISESVRTGNREQFF
TGTGCCATCAGTGAGTCAGTGAGGACAGGGAATAGAGAGCAGTTCTTC
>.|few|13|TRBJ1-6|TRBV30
CAWSAGHNSPLHF
TGTGCCTGGAGTGCAGGACATAATTCACCCCTCCACTTT
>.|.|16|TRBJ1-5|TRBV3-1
CASSQEYPHPNQPQHF
TGTGCCAGCAGCCAAGAATACCCTCATCCCAATCAGCCCCAGCATTTT
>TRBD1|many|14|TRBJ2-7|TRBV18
CASSPPGQDYEQYF
TGTGCCAGCTCACCACCGGGACAGGACTACGAGCAGTACTTC
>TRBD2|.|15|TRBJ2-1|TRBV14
CASSSSGGARNEQFF
TGTGCCAGCAGCTCAAGCGGGGGGGCGAGGAATGAGCAGTTCTTC
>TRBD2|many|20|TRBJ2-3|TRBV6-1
CASSEAGMWASGGRADTQYF
TGTGCCAGCAGTGAAGCAGGAATGTGGGCTAGCGGGGGGAGGGCAGATACGCAGTATTTT
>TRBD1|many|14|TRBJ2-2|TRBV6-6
CASSQGQGRGELFF
TGTGCCAGCAGCCAAGGACAGGGGAGGGGGGAGCTGTTTTTT
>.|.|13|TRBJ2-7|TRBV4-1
CASSQDRVTEQYF
TGCGCCAGCAGCCAAGATAGAGTCACCGAGCAGTACTTC
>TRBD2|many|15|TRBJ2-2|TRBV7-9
CASSRSGSGTGELFF
TGTGCCAGCAGCCGTAGCGGGAGCGGGACCGGGGAGCTGTTTTTT
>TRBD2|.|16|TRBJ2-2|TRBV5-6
CASSAGLAGNTGELFF
TGTGCCAGCAGCGCGGGACTAGCGGGAAACACCGGGGAGCTGTTTTTT
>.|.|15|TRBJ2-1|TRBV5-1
CASSLEGSSYNEQFF
TGCGCCAGCAGCTTGGAAGGGAGCTCCTACAATGAGCAGTTCTTC
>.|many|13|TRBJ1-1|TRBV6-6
CASSYSIGPEAFF
TGTGCCAGCAGTTACTCGATTGGGCCTGAAGCTTTCTTT
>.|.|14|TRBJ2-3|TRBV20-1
CSARDPLATDTQYF
TGCAGTGCTAGAGATCCCCTAGCAACAGATACGCAGTATTTT
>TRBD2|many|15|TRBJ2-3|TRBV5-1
CASSLALAGVDTQYF
TGCGCCAGCAGCTTGGCACTAGCGGGAGTAGATACGCAGTATTTT
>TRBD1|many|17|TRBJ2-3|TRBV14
CASSHHRGRSRTDTQYF
TGTGCCAGCAGTCACCACAGGGGCCGCTCGAGAACAGATACGCAGTATTTT
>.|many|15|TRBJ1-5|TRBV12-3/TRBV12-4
CASSPGQGLNQPQHF
TGTGCCAGCAGCCCCGGCCAGGGGCTTAATCAGCCCCAGCATTTT
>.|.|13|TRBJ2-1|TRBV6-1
CASSPWGVGEQFF
TGTGCCAGCAGCCCCTGGGGAGTCGGTGAGCAGTTCTTC
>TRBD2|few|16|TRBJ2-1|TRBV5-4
CASSLGQRGTYNEQFF
TGTGCCAGCAGCTTGGGACAGCGGGGGACCTACAATGAGCAGTTCTTC
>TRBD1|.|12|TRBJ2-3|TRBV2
CASSQQGGTQYF
TGTGCCAGCAGTCAACAGGGGGGCACGCAGTATTTT
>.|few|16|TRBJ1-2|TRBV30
CAWNLKGIDDSYGYTF
TGTGCCTGGAACCTGAAGGGGATAGATGATTCCTATGGCTACACCTTC
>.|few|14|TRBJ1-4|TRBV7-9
CASSFAVMNEKLFF
TGTGCCAGCAGCTTTGCGGTGATGAATGAAAAACTGTTTTTT
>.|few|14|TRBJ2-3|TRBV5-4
CASSLDRRADTQYF
TGTGCCAGCAGCTTGGACCGGCGTGCAGATACGCAGTATTTT
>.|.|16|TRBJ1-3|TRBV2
CASSDGGASSGNTIYF
TGTGCCAGCAGTGATGGGGGTGCTAGCTCTGGAAACACCATATATTTT
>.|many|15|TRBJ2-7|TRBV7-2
CASSLEARSSYEQYF
TGTGCCAGCAGCTTAGAGGCTCGAAGCTCCTACGAGCAGTACTTC
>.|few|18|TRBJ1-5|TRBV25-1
CASSDSGKEVYSNQPQHF
TGTGCCAGCAGTGATTCGGGGAAAGAGGTTTATAGCAATCAGCCCCAGCATTTT
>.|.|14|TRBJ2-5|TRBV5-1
CASSFGGLQETQYF
TGCGCCAGCAGCTTTGGAGGGTTACAAGAGACCCAGTACTTC
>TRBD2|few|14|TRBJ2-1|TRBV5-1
CASSVISGMNEQFF
TGCGCCAGCAGCGTGATTAGCGGGATGAATGAGCAGTTCTTC
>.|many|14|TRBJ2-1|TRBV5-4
CASSLGTYINEQFF
TGTGCCAGCAGCTTGGGGACTTATATCAATGAGCAGTTCTTC
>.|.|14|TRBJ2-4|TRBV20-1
CSAAAGTAFRIQYF
TGCAGTGCAGCTGCGGGGACGGCTTTTAGGATTCAGTACTTC
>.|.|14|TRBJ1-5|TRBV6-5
CASSYSGGRQPQHF
TGTGCCAGCAGTTACTCTGGGGGGAGACAGCCCCAGCATTTT